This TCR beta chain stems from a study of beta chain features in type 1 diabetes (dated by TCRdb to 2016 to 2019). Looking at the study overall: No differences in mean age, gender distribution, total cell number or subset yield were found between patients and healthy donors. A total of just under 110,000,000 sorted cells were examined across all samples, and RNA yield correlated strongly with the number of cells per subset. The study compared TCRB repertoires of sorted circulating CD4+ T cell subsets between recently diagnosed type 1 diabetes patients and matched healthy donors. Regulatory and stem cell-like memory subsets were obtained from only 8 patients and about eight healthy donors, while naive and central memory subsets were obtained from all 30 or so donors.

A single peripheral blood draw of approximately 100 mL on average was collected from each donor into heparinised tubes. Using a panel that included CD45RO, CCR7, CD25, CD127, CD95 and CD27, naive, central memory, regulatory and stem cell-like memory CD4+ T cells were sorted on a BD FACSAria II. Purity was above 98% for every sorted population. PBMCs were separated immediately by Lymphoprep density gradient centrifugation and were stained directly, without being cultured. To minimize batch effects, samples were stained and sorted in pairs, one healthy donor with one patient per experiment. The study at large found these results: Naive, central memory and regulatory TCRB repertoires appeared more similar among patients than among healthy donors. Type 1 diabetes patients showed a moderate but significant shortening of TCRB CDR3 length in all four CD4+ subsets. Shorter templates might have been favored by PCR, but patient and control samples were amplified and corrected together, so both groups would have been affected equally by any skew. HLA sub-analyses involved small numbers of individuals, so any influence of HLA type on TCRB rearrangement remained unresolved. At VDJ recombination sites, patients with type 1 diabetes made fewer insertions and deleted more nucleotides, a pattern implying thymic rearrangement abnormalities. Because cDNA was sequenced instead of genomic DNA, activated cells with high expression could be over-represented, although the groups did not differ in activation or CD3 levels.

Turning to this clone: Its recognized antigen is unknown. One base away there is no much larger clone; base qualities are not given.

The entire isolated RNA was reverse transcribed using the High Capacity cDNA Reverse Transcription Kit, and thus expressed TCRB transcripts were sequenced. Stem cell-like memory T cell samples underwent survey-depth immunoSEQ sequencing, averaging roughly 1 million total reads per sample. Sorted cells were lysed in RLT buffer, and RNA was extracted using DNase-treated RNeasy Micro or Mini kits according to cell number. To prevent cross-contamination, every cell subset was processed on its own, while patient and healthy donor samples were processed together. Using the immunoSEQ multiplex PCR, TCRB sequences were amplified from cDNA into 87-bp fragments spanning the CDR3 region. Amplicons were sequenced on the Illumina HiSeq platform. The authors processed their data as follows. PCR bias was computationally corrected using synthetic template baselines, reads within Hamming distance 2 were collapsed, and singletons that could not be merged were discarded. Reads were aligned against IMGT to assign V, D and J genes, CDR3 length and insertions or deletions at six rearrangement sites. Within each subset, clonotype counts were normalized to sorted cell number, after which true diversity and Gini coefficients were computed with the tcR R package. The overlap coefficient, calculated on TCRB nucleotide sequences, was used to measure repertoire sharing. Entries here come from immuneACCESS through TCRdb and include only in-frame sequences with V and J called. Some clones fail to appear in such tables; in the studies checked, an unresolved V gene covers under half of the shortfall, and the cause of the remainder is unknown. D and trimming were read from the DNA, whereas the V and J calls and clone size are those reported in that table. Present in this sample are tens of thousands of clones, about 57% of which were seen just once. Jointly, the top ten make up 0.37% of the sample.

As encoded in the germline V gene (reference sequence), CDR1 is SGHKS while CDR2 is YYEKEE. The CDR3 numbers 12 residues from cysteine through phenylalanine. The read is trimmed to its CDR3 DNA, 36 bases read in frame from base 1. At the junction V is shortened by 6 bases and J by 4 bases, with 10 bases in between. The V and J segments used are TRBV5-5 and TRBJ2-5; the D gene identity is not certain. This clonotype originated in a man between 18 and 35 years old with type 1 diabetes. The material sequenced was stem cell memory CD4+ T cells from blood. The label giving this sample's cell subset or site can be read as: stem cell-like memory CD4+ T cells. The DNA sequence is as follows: TGTGCCAGCAACCGGGTCGCAGAGACCCAGTACTTC. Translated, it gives CASNRVAETQYF.